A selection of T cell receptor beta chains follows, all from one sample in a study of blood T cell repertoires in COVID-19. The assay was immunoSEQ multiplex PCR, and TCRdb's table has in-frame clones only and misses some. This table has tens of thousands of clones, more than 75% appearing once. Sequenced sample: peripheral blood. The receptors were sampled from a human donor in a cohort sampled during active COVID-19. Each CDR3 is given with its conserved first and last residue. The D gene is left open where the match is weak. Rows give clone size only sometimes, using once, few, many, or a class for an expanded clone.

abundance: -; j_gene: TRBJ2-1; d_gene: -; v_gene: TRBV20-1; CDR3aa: CSVDAGYEQFF; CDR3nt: TGCAGTGTTGACGCGGGCTATGAGCAGTTCTTC
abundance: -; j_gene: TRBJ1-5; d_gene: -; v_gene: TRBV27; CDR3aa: CASSLTGLGRPQHF; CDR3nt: TGTGCCAGCAGTCTGACAGGACTAGGGCGGCCCCAGCATTTT
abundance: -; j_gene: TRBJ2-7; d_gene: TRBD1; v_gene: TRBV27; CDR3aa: CASRRTGAPEQYF; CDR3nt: TGTGCCAGCAGACGAACAGGGGCCCCCGAGCAGTACTTC
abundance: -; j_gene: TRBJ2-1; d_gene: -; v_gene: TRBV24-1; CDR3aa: CATSDGRYEQFF; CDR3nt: TGTGCCACCAGTGATGGTCGGTATGAGCAGTTCTTC
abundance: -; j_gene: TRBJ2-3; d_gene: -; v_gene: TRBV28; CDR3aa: CASISNTDTQYF; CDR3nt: TGTGCCAGCATTAGTAACACAGATACGCAGTATTTT
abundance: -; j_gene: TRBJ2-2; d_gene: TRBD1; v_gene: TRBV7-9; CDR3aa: CARGPTGGTGELFF; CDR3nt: TGTGCCAGGGGACCGACAGGGGGCACCGGGGAGCTGTTTTTT
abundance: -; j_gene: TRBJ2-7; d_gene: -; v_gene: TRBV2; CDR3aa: CASRGTLSYEQYF; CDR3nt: TGTGCCAGCAGAGGGACACTCTCCTACGAGCAGTACTTC
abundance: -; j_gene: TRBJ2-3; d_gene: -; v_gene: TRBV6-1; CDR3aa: CASSEQSGLGTDTQYF; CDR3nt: TGTGCCAGCAGTGAACAGTCGGGACTGGGCACAGATACGCAGTATTTT
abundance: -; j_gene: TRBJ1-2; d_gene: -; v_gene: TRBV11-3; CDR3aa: CASSLAAEGYGYTF; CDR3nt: TGTGCCAGCAGCTTAGCGGCGGAGGGATATGGCTACACCTTC
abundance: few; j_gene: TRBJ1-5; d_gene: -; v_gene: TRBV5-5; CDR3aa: CASSLVTGNNQPQHF; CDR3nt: TGTGCCAGCAGCTTGGTTACGGGGAATAATCAGCCCCAGCATTTT
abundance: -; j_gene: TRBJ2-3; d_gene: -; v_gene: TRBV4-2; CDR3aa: CASSQDPDGGAQYF; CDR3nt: TGTGCCAGCAGCCAAGATCCCGACGGCGGGGCGCAGTATTTT
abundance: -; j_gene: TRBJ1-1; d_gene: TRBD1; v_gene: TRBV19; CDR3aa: CASTEDRVNTEAFF; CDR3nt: TGTGCCAGTACCGAGGACAGGGTGAACACTGAAGCTTTCTTT
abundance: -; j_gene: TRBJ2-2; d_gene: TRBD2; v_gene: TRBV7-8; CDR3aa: CASSYRRLAPRGGELFF; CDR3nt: TGTGCCAGCAGCTACCGGAGACTAGCCCCTAGGGGCGGGGAGCTGTTTTTT
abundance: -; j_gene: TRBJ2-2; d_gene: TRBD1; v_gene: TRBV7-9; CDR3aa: CAREDRVNTGELFF; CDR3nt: TGTGCCAGAGAGGACAGGGTAAACACCGGGGAGCTGTTTTTT